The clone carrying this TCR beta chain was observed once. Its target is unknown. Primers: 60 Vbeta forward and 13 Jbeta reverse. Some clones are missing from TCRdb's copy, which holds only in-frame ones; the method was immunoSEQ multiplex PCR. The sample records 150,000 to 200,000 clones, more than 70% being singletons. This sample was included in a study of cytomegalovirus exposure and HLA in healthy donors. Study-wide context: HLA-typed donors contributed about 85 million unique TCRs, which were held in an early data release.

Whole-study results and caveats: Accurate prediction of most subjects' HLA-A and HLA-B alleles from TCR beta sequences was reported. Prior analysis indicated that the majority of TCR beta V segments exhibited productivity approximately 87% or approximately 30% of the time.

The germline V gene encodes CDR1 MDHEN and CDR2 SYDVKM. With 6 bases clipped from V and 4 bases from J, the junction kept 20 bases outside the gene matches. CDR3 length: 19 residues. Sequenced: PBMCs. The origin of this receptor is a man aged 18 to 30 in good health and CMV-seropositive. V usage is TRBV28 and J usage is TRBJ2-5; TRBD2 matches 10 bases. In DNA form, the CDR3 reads TGTGCCAGCAGCCCCCCGCTCGGAAGCGGGAGGGTCGGGGTAGAGACCCAGTACTTC. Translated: CASSPPLGSGRVGVETQYF. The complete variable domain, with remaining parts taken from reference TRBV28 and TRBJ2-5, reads DVKVTQSSRYLVKRTGEKVFLECVQDMDHENMFWYRQDPGLGLRLIYFSYDVKMKEKGDIPEGYSVSREKKERFSLILESASTNQTSMYLCASSPPLGSGRVGVETQYFGPGTRLLVL.